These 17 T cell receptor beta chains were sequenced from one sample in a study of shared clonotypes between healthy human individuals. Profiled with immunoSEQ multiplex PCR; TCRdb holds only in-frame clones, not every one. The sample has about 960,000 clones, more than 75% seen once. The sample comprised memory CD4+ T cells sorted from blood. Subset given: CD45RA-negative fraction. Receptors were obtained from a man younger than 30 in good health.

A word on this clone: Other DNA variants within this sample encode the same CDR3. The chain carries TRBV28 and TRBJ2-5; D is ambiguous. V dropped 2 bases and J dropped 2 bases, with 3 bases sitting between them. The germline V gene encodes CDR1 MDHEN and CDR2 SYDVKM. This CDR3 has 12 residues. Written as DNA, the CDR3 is TGTGCCAGCAGTTTACGTCAAGAGACCCAGTACTTC. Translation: CASSLRQETQYF.

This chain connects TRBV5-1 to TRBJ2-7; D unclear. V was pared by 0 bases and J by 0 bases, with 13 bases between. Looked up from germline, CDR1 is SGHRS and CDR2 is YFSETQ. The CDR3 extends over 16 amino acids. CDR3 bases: TGCGCCAGCAGCTTGGTGGTGGGTCAGAGCTCCTACGAGCAGTACTTC. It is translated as CASSLVVGQSSYEQYF.

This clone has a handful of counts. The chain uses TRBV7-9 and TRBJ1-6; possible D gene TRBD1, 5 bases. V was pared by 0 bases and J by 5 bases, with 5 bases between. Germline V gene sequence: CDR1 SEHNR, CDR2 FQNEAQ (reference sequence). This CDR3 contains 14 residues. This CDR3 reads CASSLATDNSPLHF. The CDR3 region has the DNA TGTGCCAGCAGCTTAGCGACAGATAATTCACCCCTCCACTTT.

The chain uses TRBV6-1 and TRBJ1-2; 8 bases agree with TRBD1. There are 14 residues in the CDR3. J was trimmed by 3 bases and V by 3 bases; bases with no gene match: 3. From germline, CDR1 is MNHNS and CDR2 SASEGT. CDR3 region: CASSETGVDYGYTF. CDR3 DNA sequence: TGTGCCAGCAGTGAGACAGGGGTGGACTATGGCTACACCTTC.

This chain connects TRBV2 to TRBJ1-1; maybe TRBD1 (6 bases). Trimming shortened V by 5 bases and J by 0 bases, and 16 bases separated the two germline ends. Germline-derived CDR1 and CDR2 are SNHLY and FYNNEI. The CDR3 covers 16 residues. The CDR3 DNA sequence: TGTGCCAGCAGTCTACAGGGCAGTTGGGTGAACACTGAAGCTTTCTTT. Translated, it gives CASSLQGSWVNTEAFF.

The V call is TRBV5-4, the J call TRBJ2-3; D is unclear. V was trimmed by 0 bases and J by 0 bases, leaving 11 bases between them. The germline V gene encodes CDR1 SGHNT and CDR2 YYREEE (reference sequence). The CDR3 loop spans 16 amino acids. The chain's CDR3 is CASSLDTSISTDTQYF. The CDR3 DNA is TGTGCCAGCAGCTTGGATACGTCTATCAGCACAGATACGCAGTATTTT. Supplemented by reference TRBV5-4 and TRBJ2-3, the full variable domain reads ETGVTQSPTHLIKTRGQQVTLRCSSQSGHNTVSWYQQALGQGPQFIFQYYREEENGRGNFPPRFSGLQFPNYSSELNVNALELDDSALYLCASSLDTSISTDTQYFGPGTRLTVL.

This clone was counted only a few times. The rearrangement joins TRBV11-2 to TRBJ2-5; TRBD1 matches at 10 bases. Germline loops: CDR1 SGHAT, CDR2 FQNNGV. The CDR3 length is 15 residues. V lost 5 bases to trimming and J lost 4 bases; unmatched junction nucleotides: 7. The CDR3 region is CASSRGTGVGETQYF. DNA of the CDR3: TGTGCCAGCAGCCGTGGGACAGGGGTTGGAGAGACCCAGTACTTC.

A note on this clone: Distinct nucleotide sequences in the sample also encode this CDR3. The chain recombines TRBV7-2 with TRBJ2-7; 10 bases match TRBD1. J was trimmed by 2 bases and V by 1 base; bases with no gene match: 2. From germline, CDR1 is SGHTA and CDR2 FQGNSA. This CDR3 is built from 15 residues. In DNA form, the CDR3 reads TGTGCCAGCAGCTTAGGGGGGACAGGGGCCTACGAGCAGTACTTC. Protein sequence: CASSLGGTGAYEQYF. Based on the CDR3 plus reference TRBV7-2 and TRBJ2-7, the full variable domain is GAGVSQSPSNKVTEKGKDVELRCDPISGHTALYWYRQSLGQGLEFLIYFQGNSAPDKSGLPSDRFSAERTGGSVSTLTIQRTQQEDSAVYLCASSLGGTGAYEQYFGPGTRLTVT.

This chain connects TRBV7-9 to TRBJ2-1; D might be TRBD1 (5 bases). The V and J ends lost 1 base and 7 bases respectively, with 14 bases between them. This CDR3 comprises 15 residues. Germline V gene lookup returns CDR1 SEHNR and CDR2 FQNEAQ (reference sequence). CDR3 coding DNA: TGTGCCAGCAGCTTAGTCTCAATAAAGGGGAATGAGCAGTTCTTC. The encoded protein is CASSLVSIKGNEQFF.

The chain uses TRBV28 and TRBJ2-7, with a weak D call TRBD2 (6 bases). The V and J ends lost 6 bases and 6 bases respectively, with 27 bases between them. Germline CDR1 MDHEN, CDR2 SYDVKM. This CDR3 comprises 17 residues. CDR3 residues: CASSLALMEGVKSEQYF. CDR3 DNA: TGTGCCAGCAGCCTGGCCCTAATGGAGGGAGTGAAGAGCGAGCAGTACTTC.

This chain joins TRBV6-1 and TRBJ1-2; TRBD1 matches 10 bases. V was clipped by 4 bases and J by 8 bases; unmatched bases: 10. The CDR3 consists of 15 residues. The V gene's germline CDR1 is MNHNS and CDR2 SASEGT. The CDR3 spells CASSVAGTGVWGYTF. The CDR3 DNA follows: TGTGCCAGCAGTGTCGCCGGGACAGGGGTTTGGGGCTACACCTTC.

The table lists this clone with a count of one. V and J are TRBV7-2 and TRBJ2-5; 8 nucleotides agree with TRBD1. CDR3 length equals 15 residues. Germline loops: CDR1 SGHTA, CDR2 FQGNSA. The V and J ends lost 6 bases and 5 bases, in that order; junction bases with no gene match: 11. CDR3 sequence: CASSHLRGRDETQYF. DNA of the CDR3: TGTGCCAGCAGTCATCTCAGGGGGCGCGACGAGACCCAGTACTTC.

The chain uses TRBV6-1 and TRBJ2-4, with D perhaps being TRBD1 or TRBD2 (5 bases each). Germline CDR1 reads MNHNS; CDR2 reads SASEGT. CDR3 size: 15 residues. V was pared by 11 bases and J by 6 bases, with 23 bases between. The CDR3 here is CASGAPYDRVNIQYF. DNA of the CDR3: TGTGCCTCCGGGGCACCCTACGACCGGGTAAACATTCAGTACTTC.

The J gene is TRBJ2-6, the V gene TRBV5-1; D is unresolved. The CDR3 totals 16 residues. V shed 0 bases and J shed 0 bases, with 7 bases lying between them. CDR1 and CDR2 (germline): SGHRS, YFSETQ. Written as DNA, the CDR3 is TGCGCCAGCAGCTTGGTTGCGAGCTCTGGGGCCAACGTCCTGACTTTC. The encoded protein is CASSLVASSGANVLTF.

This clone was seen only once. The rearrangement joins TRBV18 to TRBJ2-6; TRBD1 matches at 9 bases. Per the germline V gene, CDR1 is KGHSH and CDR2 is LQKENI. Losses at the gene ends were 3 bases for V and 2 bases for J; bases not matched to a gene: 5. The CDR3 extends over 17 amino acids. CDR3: CASSPATGGTGANVLTF. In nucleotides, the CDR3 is TGTGCCAGCTCACCGGCGACAGGGGGAACTGGGGCCAACGTCCTGACTTTC.

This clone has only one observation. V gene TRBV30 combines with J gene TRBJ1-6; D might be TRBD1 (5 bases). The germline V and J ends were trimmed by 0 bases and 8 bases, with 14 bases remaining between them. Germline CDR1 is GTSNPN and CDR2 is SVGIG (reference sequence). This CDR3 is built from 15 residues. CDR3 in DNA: TGTGCCTGGAGTGTAAGCAGGGTGGGAGATTCACCCCTCCACTTT. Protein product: CAWSVSRVGDSPLHF.

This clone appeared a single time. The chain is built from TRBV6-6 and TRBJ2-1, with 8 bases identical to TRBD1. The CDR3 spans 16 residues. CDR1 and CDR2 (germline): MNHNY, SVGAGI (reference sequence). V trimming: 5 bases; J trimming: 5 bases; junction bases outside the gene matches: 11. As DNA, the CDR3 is TGTGCCAGCAGTGCCCCTCTTCGGACAGGGAACAATGAGCAGTTCTTC. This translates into CASSAPLRTGNNEQFF.